These 29 T cell receptor beta chains came from one sample sequenced in a study of naive and memory T cell subsets (dated by TCRdb to 2016 to 2017). Library preparation employed 5' RACE. Sequencing was performed on an Illumina MiSeq. The ligated cDNA was amplified in four rounds of PCR with nested alpha and beta constant region primers together with the SP2 primer. TCRdb reprocessed the public reads (quality trimming at Q25 with fastp, clone calling with MiXCR) and kept in-frame beta chains. Under each unique CDR3 protein, matching rows form one entry showing the most common genes and DNA. Here the sample has 55,000 to 70,000 distinct CDR3 sequences; roughly 6.7% occur a single time. Over 7.5% of the sample rests with the top ten. Using 3' ligation of a UMI-containing oligonucleotide to TCR cDNA, the study laid out a robust and sensitive protocol to amplify, sequence and analyze TCRs. These receptors came from a male donor in good health.

The chain combines TRBV20-1 with TRBJ1-2; the match to TRBD1 covers 8 bases. The germline gives CDR1 DFQATT, CDR2 SNEGSKA (reference sequence). This CDR3 has 13 residues. Losses at the gene ends were 5 bases for V and 1 base for J; bases not matched to a gene: 3. The CDR3 nucleotides read TGCAGTGCTGCAGACAGGGGTAACTATGGCTACACCTTC. Its translation: CSAADRGNYGYTF.

There are many counts of this clonotype. The V call is TRBV25-1, the J call TRBJ2-2, with TRBD1 identical over 8 bases. Losses at the gene ends were 2 bases for V and 2 bases for J; bases not matched to a gene: 4. The CDR3 has 16 residues. Germline CDR1 is MGHDK and CDR2 is SYGVNS. CDR3 sequence: CASSETGGGNTGELFF. The CDR3 nucleotides read TGTGCCAGCAGTGAAACAGGGGGTGGAAACACCGGGGAGCTGTTTTTT.

This clonotype was detected only a few times. The chain has TRBV29-1 and TRBJ1-1; a possible D gene is TRBD1 (5 bases). The CDR3 runs to 14 residues. Per germline, CDR1 SQVTM and CDR2 ANQGSEA. V gave up 3 bases and J gave up 6 bases, with 17 bases separating them. CDR3 loop: CSVDLPGRGAEAFF. The CDR3 nucleotides are TGCAGCGTTGACCTACCCGGAAGGGGTGCTGAAGCTTTCTTT.

This clonotype was observed at least ten times. V gene TRBV29-1 combines with J gene TRBJ1-2; TRBD1 agrees at 7 bases. The CDR3 is made up of 13 amino acids. Germline assignment: CDR1 SQVTM and CDR2 ANQGSEA. Germline trimming cut 6 bases from V and 2 bases from J; bases unmatched to any gene: 6. CDR3 DNA: TGCAGCGTGGCGGACAGGCAGAACTATGGCTACACCTTC. Amino acid sequence: CSVADRQNYGYTF.

This clonotype was observed a handful of times. The chain is built from TRBV29-1 and TRBJ2-2; D remains ambiguous. The CDR3 consists of 13 residues. The germline V gene encodes CDR1 SQVTM and CDR2 ANQGSEA. The V gene lost 1 base and the J gene lost 3 bases, with 6 bases spanning the gap. CDR3 nucleotide sequence: TGCAGCGTTGAAGGGGGATACACCGGGGAGCTGTTTTTT. It specifies CSVEGGYTGELFF.

This clonotype was seen repeatedly, ten times or more. The chain carries TRBV6-6 and TRBJ1-5, with a tentative D call TRBD1 (5 bases). This CDR3 is built from 15 residues. Germline lookup yields CDR1 MNHNY and CDR2 SVGAGI (reference sequence). Deletions cut 6 bases from V and 0 bases from J, with 12 bases between. The CDR3: CASSPGPYSNQPQHF. DNA for the CDR3: TGTGCCAGCAGCCCAGGGCCTTATAGCAATCAGCCCCAGCATTTT.

This clonotype was counted only a few times. The V call is TRBV11-2, the J call TRBJ1-4, with 7 bases identical to TRBD1. J lost 8 bases, V lost 5 bases, and 2 bases had no gene match. Germline lookup yields CDR1 SGHAT and CDR2 FQNNGV. The CDR3 spans 12 residues. DNA of the CDR3: TGTGCCAGCAGCCCACAGGGGGAAAAACTGTTTTTT. Its protein is CASSPQGEKLFF.

This clonotype was seen at least ten times. The chain combines TRBV7-9 with TRBJ2-3; the D gene is possibly TRBD2 (6 bases). CDR3 length: 11 residues. Trimming removed 3 bases at V and 9 bases at J, with 7 bases between. Germline V lookup: CDR1 SEHNR, CDR2 FQNEAQ (reference sequence). The CDR3 loop is CASSLGRTQYF. The CDR3, as DNA: TGTGCCAGCAGCTTGGGGAGGACGCAGTATTTT.

V gene TRBV13 combines with J gene TRBJ1-1; D not certain. Germline V lookup: CDR1 PRHDT, CDR2 FYEKMQ (reference sequence). The CDR3 length is 15 residues. Trimming cost V 2 bases and J 4 bases, with 14 bases left between them. The CDR3 coding sequence is TGTGCCAGCAGCTTATCGGGAGCTTTTATCACTGAAGCTTTCTTT. Its protein is CASSLSGAFITEAFF.

This clonotype has ten or more counts. In DNA, the CDR3 is TGTGCCAGCTCACCACAGGGGGGCACAAACTCTGGGGCCAACGTCCTGACTTTC. Protein product: CASSPQGGTNSGANVLTF. The chain couples TRBV18 to TRBJ2-6; D possibly uses TRBD1 or TRBD2 (6 bases each). V shed 1 base and J shed 0 bases, with 13 bases lying between them. CDR3 length equals 18 residues. CDR1 KGHSH and CDR2 LQKENI come from the germline V gene.

This clonotype was recorded at least ten times. The V call is TRBV6-6, the J call TRBJ1-5; D possibly corresponds to TRBD1 (5 bases). Per the germline V gene, CDR1 is MNHNY and CDR2 is SVGAGI (reference sequence). The CDR3 runs 15 residues. Trimming cost V 0 bases and J 2 bases, with 8 bases left between them. The CDR3 DNA reads TGTGCCAGCAGTTACTCGGGGGGTGGCAATCAGCCCCAGCATTTT. Translation: CASSYSGGGNQPQHF.

This clonotype was recorded a few times. The rearrangement links TRBV7-9 to TRBJ2-3; D remains unclear. Trimming shortened V by 8 bases and J by 5 bases, and 11 bases separated the two germline ends. CDR1 is SEHNR and CDR2 is FQNEAQ in the germline V gene (reference sequence). This CDR3 comprises 12 residues. CDR3 sequence: CASELSGDTQYF. The CDR3 region has the DNA TGTGCCAGCGAGCTTAGTGGAGATACGCAGTATTTT.

The chain carries TRBV9 and TRBJ1-2, with D tentatively TRBD1 (5 bases). Trimming removed 4 bases at V and 7 bases at J, with 17 bases between. The CDR3 loop spans 14 amino acids. CDR1 SGDLS and CDR2 YYNGEE come from the germline V gene. The CDR3 DNA follows: TGTGCCAGCAGCCCGGGGACTGACTATGCTGGCTACACCTTC. It translates to CASSPGTDYAGYTF.

This clonotype was picked up a small number of times. The rearrangement links TRBV2 to TRBJ1-3; D is unresolved. V lost 5 bases, J lost 1 base, and 9 bases lay in between. Germline V gene data show CDR1 as SNHLY and CDR2 as FYNNEI. The CDR3 has 14 residues. The CDR3 region has the DNA TGTGCCAGCAGTTGGTTGGGGTCTGGAAACACCATATATTTT. Its translation is CASSWLGSGNTIYF.

This clonotype was recorded at least ten times. This sequence joins TRBV19 and TRBJ2-7, with 10 bases aligning to TRBD2. Germline V gene data show CDR1 as LNHDA and CDR2 as SQIVND (reference sequence). This CDR3 contains 14 residues. The V and J ends lost 4 bases and 5 bases, in that order; junction bases with no gene match: 5. CDR3 in DNA: TGTGCCAGTAGTACGGGACTAGCGATCGACGAGCAGTACTTC. It codes for CASSTGLAIDEQYF.

This clonotype has more than one count but fewer than ten. The chain employs TRBV5-4 and TRBJ2-1, with D perhaps TRBD1 (5 bases). This CDR3 has 14 amino acids. The germline CDR1 and CDR2 sequences are SGHNT and YYREEE (reference sequence). Trimming left V 0 bases short and J 3 bases short, with 7 bases between. For the CDR3, the DNA is TGTGCCAGCAGCTTGGGCGACAGCTACAATGAGCAGTTCTTC. The encoded protein is CASSLGDSYNEQFF.

This clonotype showed up just a few times. This chain joins TRBV7-9 and TRBJ2-1; tentative D call: TRBD2 (6 bases). Germline loops: CDR1 SEHNR, CDR2 FQNEAQ (reference sequence). The CDR3 covers 13 residues. The ends were cut back, 5 bases at V and 7 bases at J, with 12 bases in the middle. CDR3 sequence reads: CASSPAAGNEQFF. The CDR3 coding sequence is TGTGCCAGCAGCCCAGCGGCGGGGAATGAGCAGTTCTTC.

A few counts support this clonotype. The rearrangement uses TRBV5-1 and TRBJ2-7; 10 bases agree with TRBD1. This CDR3 has 14 residues. Germline trimming cut 4 bases from V and 5 bases from J; bases unmatched to any gene: 6. Germline V CDR1 and CDR2: SGHRS, YFSETQ. As DNA, the CDR3 is TGCGCCAGCAGCCGAGGACAGGGGGTCGACGAGCAGTACTTC. Translation gives CASSRGQGVDEQYF.

This clonotype turned up a few times. The CDR3 DNA reads as TGTGCCAGCAGCTTAACCAATACGGAGACCCAGTACTTC. Translating it yields CASSLTNTETQYF. J is TRBJ2-5 and V is TRBV7-9; D remains ambiguous. Germline V gene lookup returns CDR1 SEHNR and CDR2 FQNEAQ (reference sequence). This CDR3 is built from 13 residues. V gave up 2 bases and J gave up 5 bases, with 9 bases separating them.

This clonotype appeared many times. CDR3 residues: CASHFPAGVNGYTF. CDR3 coding DNA: TGTGCCAGCCACTTTCCTGCAGGGGTCAATGGCTACACCTTC. The rearrangement uses TRBV18 and TRBJ1-2, with a weak D call TRBD1 (6 bases). Trimming cost V 8 bases and J 6 bases, with 19 bases left between them. The CDR3 length is 14 residues. Germline V gene lookup returns CDR1 KGHSH and CDR2 LQKENI.

The rearrangement joins TRBV9 to TRBJ2-4; D is possibly TRBD1 or TRBD2 (5 bases each). Trimming took off 0 bases at V and 3 bases at J, with 19 bases between the two ends. The CDR3 has 18 amino acids. The V gene's germline CDR1 is SGDLS and CDR2 YYNGEE. The CDR3 is CASSVAGLAQGDKNIQYF. CDR3 nucleotide sequence: TGTGCCAGCAGCGTAGCCGGGCTGGCCCAGGGAGACAAAAACATTCAGTACTTC.

Only a few counts were recorded for this clonotype. This chain links TRBV4-2 with TRBJ2-1; 9 nucleotides line up with TRBD2. Trimming took 6 bases from V and 1 from J; bases not matched to a gene: 10. CDR3 length: 17 amino acids. Germline CDR1 reads LGHNA; CDR2 reads YNFKEQ. The DNA for the CDR3 is TGTGCCAGCAGGCCCGATAGCGGGGGATTTTCCTACAATGAGCAGTTCTTC. As protein: CASRPDSGGFSYNEQFF.

Many counts were recorded for this clonotype. The J gene is TRBJ1-1, the V gene TRBV29-1; D is uncertain. This CDR3 is 12 amino acids long. CDR1 and CDR2 from the germline V gene are SQVTM and ANQGSEA. V was cut by 4 bases and J by 1 base, with 7 bases left in between. CDR3 nucleotide sequence: TGCAGCGTTGCGATCTCGAACACTGAAGCTTTCTTT. Its translation: CSVAISNTEAFF.

This chain uses TRBV7-9 with TRBJ2-3; the match to TRBD2 covers 9 bases. This CDR3 contains 16 residues. Germline values: CDR1 SEHNR, CDR2 FQNEAQ (reference sequence). The J segment lost 2 bases and the V segment lost 3 bases, leaving 6 bases of the junction unmatched. As DNA, the CDR3 is TGTGCCAGCAGCTTTATTAGCGGGGGAGACACAGATACGCAGTATTTT. Amino acid sequence: CASSFISGGDTDTQYF.

The gene calls are TRBV11-2 and TRBJ2-7; D unclear. CDR1 SGHAT and CDR2 FQNNGV come from the germline V gene. The V gene lost 3 bases and the J gene lost 4 bases, with 10 bases spanning the gap. The CDR3 totals 13 residues. The CDR3 sequence: CASSFHTLYEQYF. Written as DNA, the CDR3 is TGTGCCAGCAGCTTTCACACACTGTACGAGCAGTACTTC.

This clonotype was observed a handful of times. The chain combines TRBV7-9 with TRBJ2-6; D remains ambiguous. Looked up from germline, CDR1 is SEHNR and CDR2 is FQNEAQ (reference sequence). V lost 5 bases and J lost 6, with 11 bases in between. The CDR3 is 14 residues long. CDR3 region: CASSAQREANVLTF. Here the CDR3 DNA reads TGTGCCAGCAGCGCCCAAAGGGAGGCCAACGTCCTGACTTTC.

This clonotype was observed many times. The rearrangement links TRBV7-2 to TRBJ2-5; weak D call: TRBD2 (7 bases). V dropped 1 base and J dropped 2 bases, with 14 bases sitting between them. This CDR3 spans 16 amino acids. Germline V gene data show CDR1 as SGHTA and CDR2 as FQGNSA. The CDR3 nucleotides are TGTGCCAGCAGCTTAGGGGGGCGGGGGAATCAAGAGACCCAGTACTTC. It translates to CASSLGGRGNQETQYF.

This clonotype has only a few counts. The V and J genes are TRBV25-1 and TRBJ1-1, with a tentative D call TRBD1 (5 bases). The V end lost 4 bases, the J end lost 0 bases, and 6 bases lay between the germline ends. The CDR3 contains 13 residues. CDR1 MGHDK and CDR2 SYGVNS come from the germline V gene. CDR3 residues: CASSAGVNTEAFF. The CDR3 region has the DNA TGTGCCAGCAGTGCGGGGGTGAACACTGAAGCTTTCTTT.

The sample holds a few counts of this clonotype. The chain uses TRBV14 and TRBJ2-1, with D perhaps assigned TRBD1 or TRBD2 (5 bases each). CDR3 length: 16 residues. The V and J ends lost 0 bases and 5 bases respectively, with 14 bases between them. Germline V gene lookup returns CDR1 SGHDN and CDR2 FVKESK. The CDR3 here is CASSQDRGVADNEQFF. The CDR3 nucleotides read TGTGCCAGCAGCCAAGATCGAGGGGTAGCTGACAATGAGCAGTTCTTC.